This TCR beta chain was captured by sequencing in a study of T cells in Graves' hyperthyroidism and ophthalmopathy. Study-level background: Peripheral blood was collected at initial diagnosis, before any treatment.

Researchers amplified the TCR beta CDR3 regions from RNA transcripts. First-round RT-PCR targeting the TCR CDR3 was performed with the HTBI primer set. TCRdb used MiXCR to reprocess the multiplex PCR reads, holding one entry per CDR3 protein. The sample consists of roughly 380,000 distinct CDR3 sequences, 15% to 20% of them appearing once. Patients counted as stable if ophthalmopathy did not develop within 18 months. Patients with uncontrolled infections, other autoimmune diseases, pregnancy or lactation were excluded. This clonotype was seen many times. The CDR3 length is 14 residues. V lost 5 bases to trimming and J lost 4 bases; unmatched junction nucleotides: 8. The germline V gene encodes CDR1 SGHVS and CDR2 FNYEAQ.

The material sequenced was blood. The chain has TRBV7-6 and TRBJ2-7, with 7 bases identical to TRBD1. This clonotype was obtained from a woman under 30 with Graves' hyperthyroidism. This CDR3 is CASSGRQGNYEQYF. As DNA, the CDR3 is TGTGCCAGCAGCGGACGACAGGGCAATTACGAGCAGTACTTC.